A single T cell receptor beta chain is shown here with its context. The antigen is not known. The sample belongs to a study of vaccination and CD4 T cells after COVID-19. At the level of the study: Collection of post-vaccine samples followed dose two by a median around 72 days, spanning a range of 14 to 241. Each of the control cultures got a CEFX pool, an HIV-1 Nef pool, or no peptide.

Documented treatment: roughly 10-day PBMC culture with coronavirus spike peptide pools or control peptides (ViraFEST assay). Spanning March to December 2020, the positive PCR dates came before US Alpha, Beta and Delta variants. Sequencing of cultured CD4+ T cell DNA used the Oncomine TCR Beta short-read assay. TCRdb re-analysed the PCR reads in MiXCR, keeping a single row per CDR3 protein. The sample records about 16,000 distinct CDR3 sequences, roughly 57% being singletons. There are 14 residues in the CDR3. The germline V gene has CDR1 DFQATT and CDR2 SNEGSKA (reference sequence). Trimming took off 5 bases at V and 4 bases at J, with 15 bases between the two ends. Study conclusions and caveats: Counts of SARS-CoV-2-reactive clonotypes had a median that went from about 20 to 38, a nonsignificant change.

This TCR was sampled from a human donor who had recovered from COVID-19. The chain recombines TRBV20-1 with TRBJ2-1; weak D call: TRBD2 (6 bases). The sequencing input was CD4+ T cells from blood, cultured in vitro. This CDR3 reads CSALDSGGYNEQFF. The CDR3 DNA is TGCAGTGCTCTCGACTCAGGAGGGTACAATGAGCAGTTCTTC.